The entry that follows covers one T cell receptor beta chain sequence. This specimen belongs to a study of tumor-infiltrating lymphocytes in primary liver carcinoma. The blood RNA (from unsorted whole blood) was obtained, and germline DNA was also extracted. V lost 10 bases and J lost 2; bases outside the gene matches: 15. The CDR3 totals 18 residues. Germline CDR1 and CDR2: MRHNA and SNTAGT. From about 0.5 ug of total RNA, TCR beta-specific cDNA was reverse-transcribed using a constant-region primer. Investigators got TCR beta libraries out of three nested multiplex PCR rounds, done with slightly modified ARM-PCR. TRBV1-TRBV30 forward primers and a C-beta reverse primer were used in the first two PCR rounds, which each ran for around 10 cycles. TCRdb re-called the multiplex PCR reads with MiXCR, one entry per CDR3 protein. Of nearly 200,000 distinct CDR3 sequences in the sample, less than 75% are singletons; the top ten hold roughly 6.4%.

The chain recombines TRBV6-4 with TRBJ2-1; 12 bases fit TRBD2. The sample comprised peripheral blood. The clonotype comes from a woman aged 55 to 70 with primary liver carcinoma and hepatitis B virus infection. The DNA for the CDR3 is TGTGCCATTAGACCGGGACTAGCGGGTCCTAGCCCCTACAATGAGCAGTTCTTC. Translation: CAIRPGLAGPSPYNEQFF.